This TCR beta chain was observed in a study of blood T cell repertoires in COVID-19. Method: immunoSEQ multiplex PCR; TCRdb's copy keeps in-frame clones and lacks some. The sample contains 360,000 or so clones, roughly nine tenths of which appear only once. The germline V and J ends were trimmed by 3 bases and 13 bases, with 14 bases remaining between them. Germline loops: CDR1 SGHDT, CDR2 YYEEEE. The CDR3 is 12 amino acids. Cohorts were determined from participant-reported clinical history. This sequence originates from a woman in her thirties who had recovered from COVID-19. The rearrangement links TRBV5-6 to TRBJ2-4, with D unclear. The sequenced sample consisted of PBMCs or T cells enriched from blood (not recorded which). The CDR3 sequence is CASSSRHSLQYF. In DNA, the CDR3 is TGTGCCAGCAGCTCCAGACACTCACTCCAGTACTTC.